A selection of T cell receptor beta chains follows, all from one sample in a study of Ad26.COV2.S vaccination and SARS-CoV-2 variants. Measured with immunoSEQ multiplex PCR; TCRdb has only the in-frame clones, and not every one. The sample holds around 310,000 clones, around 90% seen once. This sample comprised peripheral blood, obtained in a trial of Ad26.COV2.S vaccine versus placebo. Receptors were obtained from a person between 18 and 65 years old who received the Ad26.COV2.S COVID-19 vaccine or a placebo. The CDR3 runs from the conserved cysteine through the conserved F or W. A D gene is named only where the DNA matches it firmly. A clone size is listed for some rows: how often the clone was seen (once, few, many), or a class if it is expanded.

J gene,V gene,clone size,D gene,CDR3 protein,CDR3 DNA
TRBJ1-2,TRBV27,once,TRBD1,CASSLSRTGGSNYGYTF,TGTGCCAGCAGTTTATCGCGGACAGGGGGATCAAACTATGGCTACACCTTC
TRBJ1-2,TRBV7-9,NA,NA,CASSLRPAEYGYTF,TGTGCCAGCAGCTTAAGGCCAGCAGAATATGGCTACACCTTC
TRBJ1-6,TRBV7-3,NA,NA,CASAGFLNSPLHF,TGTGCCAGCGCCGGGTTCTTGAATTCACCCCTCCACTTT
TRBJ1-6,TRBV3-1/TRBV3-2,NA,NA,CASSPVVSYNSPLHF,TGTGCCAGCAGCCCGGTTGTCTCCTATAATTCACCCCTCCACTTT
TRBJ2-1,TRBV11-3,NA,TRBD2,CASSLVLAGGSYNEQFF,TGTGCCAGCAGCTTAGTGCTAGCGGGAGGATCTTACAATGAGCAGTTCTTC
TRBJ2-6,TRBV9,NA,NA,CASSVDPGANVLTF,TGTGCCAGCAGCGTAGACCCTGGGGCCAACGTCCTGACTTTC
TRBJ2-1,TRBV28,NA,TRBD1,CASSDRVPNEQFF,TGTGCCAGCAGTGACAGGGTCCCCAATGAGCAGTTCTTC
TRBJ1-1,TRBV2,NA,NA,CASLYGLNTEAFF,TGTGCCAGCTTGTACGGGTTAAACACTGAAGCTTTCTTT
TRBJ1-1,TRBV11-2,NA,TRBD1,CASGQVNTEAFF,TGTGCCAGCGGACAGGTGAACACTGAAGCTTTCTTT
TRBJ2-1,TRBV5-4,NA,TRBD1,CASSLTGDNEQFF,TGTGCCAGCAGCTTGACAGGGGACAATGAGCAGTTCTTC
TRBJ1-4,TRBV10-3,NA,NA,CAISESSEKLFF,TGTGCCATCAGTGAGTCGAGTGAAAAACTGTTTTTT
TRBJ2-1,TRBV7-2,NA,NA,CASSLALGGARPKQFF,TGTGCCAGCAGCTTAGCGCTAGGGGGAGCCCGGCCTAAGCAGTTCTTC
TRBJ1-1,TRBV19,NA,NA,CASSISEGTEAFF,TGTGCCAGTAGTATTTCGGAGGGAACTGAAGCTTTCTTT
TRBJ1-2,TRBV7-2,once,NA,CASSLMATPGLRYGYTF,TGTGCCAGCAGCTTAATGGCGACCCCCGGGTTGCGGTATGGCTACACCTTC
TRBJ2-5,TRBV11-2,NA,TRBD1,CASSPPWGTGELEETQYF,TGTGCCAGCAGCCCACCCTGGGGGACAGGGGAGTTGGAAGAGACCCAGTACTTC
TRBJ2-2,TRBV6-5,once,TRBD2,CASSSKRGGTGELFF,TGTGCCAGCAGTTCAAAGCGGGGGGGGACCGGGGAGCTGTTTTTT
TRBJ2-7,TRBV25-1,NA,NA,CASSEWQGTYEQYF,TGTGCCAGCAGTGAATGGCAGGGGACCTACGAGCAGTACTTC
TRBJ1-1,TRBV2,NA,NA,CASSARRLNTEAFF,TGTGCCAGCAGTGCAAGAAGGCTGAACACTGAAGCTTTCTTT
TRBJ2-5,TRBV27,NA,NA,CASSLSGAETQYF,TGTGCCAGCAGTTTATCGGGGGCGGAGACCCAGTACTTC
TRBJ1-1,TRBV3-1/TRBV3-2,NA,TRBD1,CASSTMTGGRAEAFF,TGTGCCAGCAGCACCATGACAGGGGGCCGCGCTGAAGCTTTCTTT
TRBJ1-3,TRBV4-3,NA,NA,CASSQDLGYSGNTIYF,TGCGCCAGCAGCCAAGATTTAGGATACTCTGGAAACACCATATATTTT
TRBJ1-3,TRBV6-5,NA,NA,CASSYSKVISGNTIYF,TGTGCCAGCAGTTACTCGAAGGTGATCTCTGGAAACACCATATATTTT